This T cell receptor beta chain was recovered during a study of control samples from healthy donors and cancer patients. Trimming removed 3 bases from V and 0 bases from J, with 12 bases in between. The germline gives CDR1 LGHDT, CDR2 YNNKEL (reference sequence). This CDR3 has 17 residues. Method: immunoSEQ multiplex PCR; TCRdb's copy keeps in-frame clones and lacks some. The listing contains about 190,000 clones. Sequenced material: blood. The V call is TRBV3-1 (or the pseudogene TRBV3-2), the J call TRBJ1-6; unclear D gene. The receptor was derived from a woman aged 30 to 39 in good health. The CDR3 DNA follows: TGTGCCAGCAGCCATCGCCCGGGGATCTCCTATAATTCACCCCTCCACTTT. This codes for CASSHRPGISYNSPLHF.